This T cell receptor beta chain comes out of a study of blood T cell repertoires in COVID-19. Across the whole study: Samples representing acute and convalescent COVID-19 were sourced from the United States, Italy and Spain. PBMCs, B-cell-depleted T cells, or T cells provided the cDNA or gDNA that made up the material.

In the original processing: Reference gene primer amplification in the assay estimated nucleated cell counts. TCRdb's copy holds only in-frame clones and misses some; the assay was immunoSEQ multiplex PCR. V and J calls and clone size are as listed in that table; D and trimming were resolved from the DNA. The data contain approximately 140,000 clones, approximately 82% of them singletons. The junction had 18 bases not matched to a gene; V was cut back by 6 bases and J by 5 bases. Germline values: CDR1 MNHEY, CDR2 SVGEGT. The CDR3 is 17 amino acids. The rearrangement uses TRBV6-2 or TRBV6-3 and TRBJ2-7, with TRBD2 identical over 8 bases. The sequence derives from a human donor in a cohort sampled during active COVID-19. Sample: peripheral blood. CDR3: CASSRRLRDVGGDEQYF. CDR3 sequence (DNA): TGTGCCAGCAGCCGAAGATTGAGGGACGTCGGGGGGGACGAGCAGTACTTC.